These 30 T cell receptor beta chains came from one sample sequenced in a study of blood T cells in healthy people across ages. The second PCR ran roughly 6 to 11 cycles with a sample-barcoded 5' primer and J-beta primers. Using its own MiXCR run on the 5' RACE reads, TCRdb lists one record per CDR3 protein. Of 750,000 to 950,000 distinct CDR3 sequences listed, 20% to 30% are singletons. The data also belong to a second study, concerning T cells of mothers and their children.

The sample was blood. All receptors come from a boy between 10 and 17 years old in good health.

This chain connects TRBV5-1 to TRBJ1-2, with D maybe TRBD1 (5 bases). V lost 2 bases, J lost 0 bases, and 14 bases lay in between. CDR3 length equals 16 residues. Germline V gene data show CDR1 as SGHRS and CDR2 as YFSETQ. The CDR3 spells CASSFAGGAANYGYTF. Here the CDR3 DNA reads TGCGCCAGCAGCTTCGCAGGAGGGGCTGCTAACTATGGCTACACCTTC.

This rearrangement joins TRBV5-1 to TRBJ1-1; TRBD1 aligns across 7 bases. Trimming took 4 bases from V and 5 from J; bases not matched to a gene: 8. Germline V gives CDR1 SGHRS, CDR2 YFSETQ. CDR3 length equals 14 residues. The CDR3 DNA is TGCGCCAGCAGCACCCCGGGACAGACAACTGAAGCTTTCTTT. This codes for CASSTPGQTTEAFF.

The chain is built from TRBV10-3 and TRBJ2-1; possibly TRBD2 for D (6 bases). There are 17 residues in the CDR3. V dropped 3 bases and J dropped 8 bases, with 23 bases sitting between them. CDR1 ENHRY and CDR2 SYGVKD come from the germline V gene. The CDR3: CAISDGGWGLLPYEQFF. CDR3 nucleotide sequence: TGTGCCATCAGTGATGGAGGGTGGGGTCTCCTTCCCTATGAGCAGTTCTTC.

The V call is TRBV4-2, the J call TRBJ2-2; D gene uncertain. CDR3 size: 13 residues. CDR1 LGHNA and CDR2 YNFKEQ come from the germline V gene. Trimming left V 0 bases short and J 6 bases short, with 5 bases between. The DNA of the CDR3 is TGTGCCAGCAGCCAAGATCTGGCCGGGGAGCTGTTTTTT. Translating it yields CASSQDLAGELFF.

This clonotype came up a few times. The chain recombines TRBV6-6 with TRBJ2-5; a weak D match, TRBD2 (6 bases). This CDR3 is 15 amino acids long. V dropped 5 bases and J dropped 1 base, with 14 bases sitting between them. The germline CDR1 and CDR2 sequences are MNHNY and SVGAGI (reference sequence). CDR3 in amino acids: CASSNLRGTQETQYF. In nucleotides, the CDR3 is TGTGCCAGCAGTAACCTTCGGGGGACCCAAGAGACCCAGTACTTC.

The chain links TRBV6-4 to TRBJ2-7; D gene uncertain. The germline gives CDR1 MRHNA, CDR2 SNTAGT. The V gene lost 5 bases and the J gene lost 2 bases, with 13 bases spanning the gap. The CDR3 is 14 amino acids. The chain's CDR3 is CASSLSYGPYEQYF. The DNA for the CDR3 is TGTGCCAGCAGTCTCTCTTACGGCCCCTACGAGCAGTACTTC.

V and J are TRBV7-9 and TRBJ2-5; 11 nucleotides match TRBD2. Germline lookup yields CDR1 SEHNR and CDR2 FQNEAQ (reference sequence). The CDR3 loop spans 16 amino acids. V shed 5 bases, J shed 1 base, and the junction held 6 bases outside the gene matches. The CDR3 here is CASSLTSGGSQETQYF. CDR3 nucleotides: TGTGCCAGCAGCCTCACTAGCGGGGGATCCCAAGAGACCCAGTACTTC.

This clonotype was counted a few times. This chain connects TRBV10-3 to TRBJ2-1; D gene uncertain. In germline, CDR1 is ENHRY, CDR2 SYGVKD. The CDR3 is 15 residues long. V was shortened by 4 bases and J by 3 bases, with 13 bases between the two germline ends. This CDR3 reads CAISGAALRYNEQFF. CDR3 coding DNA: TGTGCCATCAGTGGGGCGGCCCTTCGCTACAATGAGCAGTTCTTC.

In this sample, this clonotype turned up a few times. J is TRBJ2-7 and V is TRBV20-1; D gene uncertain. Trimming took 3 bases from V and 2 from J, leaving 8 bases between them. Germline V CDR1 and CDR2: DFQATT, SNEGSKA (reference sequence). This CDR3 has 12 amino acids. CDR3 protein: CSASVDTYEQYF. The CDR3, as DNA: TGCAGTGCTAGCGTCGATACCTACGAGCAGTACTTC.

This clonotype has a handful of counts. The V gene is TRBV9, the J gene TRBJ2-5; 11 bases are a match to TRBD2. The J call may be in error: the DNA end matches TRBJ2-7 better. The germline CDR1 and CDR2 sequences are SGDLS and YYNGEE. This CDR3 has 15 residues. As DNA, the CDR3 is TGTGCCAGCAGCGTAGGGGGACTAGCGGTCTACGAGCAGTACTTC. Amino acid sequence: CASSVGGLAVYEQYF.

Only a few counts were recorded for this clonotype. The chain joins TRBV5-1 to TRBJ1-4; D remains ambiguous. Germline V gene data show CDR1 as SGHRS and CDR2 as YFSETQ. With 2 bases removed from V and 8 bases from J, the gap between germline ends came to 1 base. The CDR3 has 10 residues. The CDR3 bases are TGCGCCAGCAGCTTCGAAAAACTGTTTTTT. It translates to CASSFEKLFF.

The chain links TRBV6-1 to TRBJ1-5, with unresolved D. Trimming left V 4 bases short and J 7 bases short, with 11 bases between. Germline V gene lookup returns CDR1 MNHNS and CDR2 SASEGT. The CDR3 covers 13 residues. The CDR3 DNA reads as TGTGCCAGCAGTGTTGGGCAGTACCAGCCCCAGCATTTT. It is translated as CASSVGQYQPQHF.

The rearrangement uses TRBV12-3 or TRBV12-4 and TRBJ2-2; D possibly corresponds to TRBD2 (6 bases). This CDR3 comprises 15 residues. Trimming stripped 3 bases from V and 4 bases from J, with 12 bases between. The DNA of the CDR3 is TGTGCCAGCAGTTTGGGGGGACTTACCACCGGGGAGCTGTTTTTT. It yields the protein CASSLGGLTTGELFF.

The CDR3 spells CASSQDSRPVGNIQYF. CDR3 bases: TGTGCCAGCAGCCAAGATTCCCGTCCGGTGGGAAACATTCAGTACTTC. The V gene is TRBV3-1, the J gene TRBJ2-4, with no clear D. V was shortened by 0 bases and J by 6 bases, with 15 bases between the two germline ends. The V gene's germline CDR1 is LGHDT and CDR2 YNNKEL (reference sequence). The CDR3 is 16 residues long.

The V and J genes are TRBV5-1 and TRBJ2-1; 9 nucleotides match TRBD2. The germline CDR1 and CDR2 sequences are SGHRS and YFSETQ. CDR3 size: 19 residues. With V trimmed by 10 bases and J by 0 bases, 20 bases remained unmatched. CDR3 DNA sequence: TGCGCCTCCTCCCCCCGGGGTAGCGGGGGCACCCTCTCCTACAATGAGCAGTTCTTC. It specifies CASSPRGSGGTLSYNEQFF.

The chain has TRBV7-3 and TRBJ2-1; D is unclear. Germline CDR1 reads SGHTA; CDR2 reads FQGTGA. The V gene lost 5 bases and the J gene lost 7 bases, with 9 bases spanning the gap. CDR3 length equals 12 residues. The CDR3 sequence is CASSPQSNEQFF. In nucleotides, the CDR3 is TGTGCCAGCAGCCCTCAGTCTAATGAGCAGTTCTTC.

The V gene is TRBV20-1, the J gene TRBJ2-5; a possible D gene is TRBD2 (7 bases). There are 16 residues in the CDR3. Germline loops: CDR1 DFQATT, CDR2 SNEGSKA (reference sequence). The V and J ends lost 5 bases and 3 bases respectively, with 22 bases between them. The CDR3 here is CSAPRLGGGLEETQYF. CDR3 DNA: TGCAGTGCTCCCCGGTTGGGAGGGGGACTCGAAGAGACCCAGTACTTC.

This sequence joins TRBV28 and TRBJ1-2; D gene unclear. From germline, CDR1 is MDHEN and CDR2 SYDVKM. The CDR3 has 14 amino acids. The V end lost 2 bases, the J end lost 1 base, and 8 bases lay between the germline ends. The CDR3 nucleotides read TGTGCCAGCAGTTTACTGGGCAGTAACTATGGCTACACCTTC. Its translation is CASSLLGSNYGYTF.

The gene calls are TRBV6-5 and TRBJ1-4, with 9 bases matching TRBD1. The CDR3 extends over 18 amino acids. The J segment lost 1 base and the V segment lost 4 bases, leaving 10 bases of the junction unmatched. Looked up from germline, CDR1 is MNHEY and CDR2 is SVGAGI. The CDR3 DNA reads as TGTGCCAGCAGTTTCTTTGGGACAGGGAAAGGAACTAATGAAAAACTGTTTTTT. Translated, it gives CASSFFGTGKGTNEKLFF.

V is TRBV5-1 and J is TRBJ2-5; D might be TRBD1 (5 bases). Trimming removed 2 bases at V and 5 bases at J, with 7 bases between. Germline-derived CDR1 and CDR2 are SGHRS and YFSETQ. The CDR3 consists of 12 residues. Here the CDR3 reads CASSFKGETQYF. Here the CDR3 DNA reads TGCGCCAGCAGCTTTAAGGGGGAGACCCAGTACTTC. Together with reference TRBV5-1 and TRBJ2-5, the CDR3 gives the full variable domain: KAGVTQTPRYLIKTRGQQVTLSCSPISGHRSVSWYQQTPGQGLQFLFEYFSETQRNKGNFPGRFSGRQFSNSRSEMNVSTLELGDSALYLCASSFKGETQYFGPGTRLLVL.

This clonotype was detected a few times. V and J are TRBV3-1 and TRBJ2-5; 7 bases are shared with TRBD2. The CDR3 has 15 residues. Trimming at V came to 2 bases and at J to 3 bases, leaving 6 bases not matched to a gene. Germline assignment: CDR1 LGHDT and CDR2 YNNKEL (reference sequence). The CDR3 reads CASSQFTSEKETQYF. DNA for the CDR3: TGTGCCAGCAGCCAATTCACTAGCGAAAAAGAGACCCAGTACTTC.

This clonotype was seen a handful of times. The chain links TRBV12-3 or TRBV12-4 to TRBJ2-5; D may be TRBD1 or TRBD2 (5 bases each). V lost 6 bases to trimming and J lost 5 bases, with 13 bases between them. The CDR3 covers 13 residues. The CDR3 coding sequence is TGTGCCAGCAGATTTGGGACGTGGGAGACCCAGTACTTC. It specifies CASRFGTWETQYF.

This clonotype was seen more than once but under ten times. The chain employs TRBV20-1 and TRBJ2-5; D perhaps matches TRBD1 (6 bases). V was clipped by 4 bases and J by 4 bases, with 13 bases between them. Germline CDR1 is DFQATT and CDR2 is SNEGSKA (reference sequence). The CDR3 covers 13 residues. The CDR3 spells CSATDRPPETQYF. In nucleotides, the CDR3 is TGCAGTGCTACTGACAGGCCGCCAGAGACCCAGTACTTC.

J is TRBJ2-2 and V is TRBV7-9; no clear D. The CDR3 spans 13 residues. Germline V CDR1 and CDR2: SEHNR, FQNEAQ (reference sequence). The V end was cut by 3 bases, the J end by 4 bases, with 6 bases between. CDR3 coding DNA: TGTGCCAGCAGCTTCTATCGCACCGGGGAGCTGTTTTTT. It specifies CASSFYRTGELFF.

The CDR3 loop reads CASSPGGGTREQYF. The CDR3 DNA sequence: TGTGCCAGCAGCCCCGGGGGGGGCACGAGGGAGCAGTACTTC. The chain combines TRBV9 with TRBJ2-7, with TRBD2 identical over 8 bases. The CDR3 spans 14 residues. CDR1 is SGDLS, CDR2 YYNGEE, per germline. V lost 4 bases to trimming and J lost 7 bases; unmatched junction nucleotides: 10.

This clonotype was counted between two and nine times. The chain combines TRBV29-1 with TRBJ2-1, with a possible D match to TRBD2 (5 bases). The CDR3 covers 15 residues. Trimming left V 4 bases short and J 0 bases short, with 13 bases between. CDR1 is SQVTM and CDR2 is ANQGSEA in the germline V gene. Written as DNA, the CDR3 is TGCAGCGTTGGTCGGCTAGGGAGCTCCTACAATGAGCAGTTCTTC. Protein sequence: CSVGRLGSSYNEQFF.

The rearrangement uses TRBV12-3 or TRBV12-4 and TRBJ2-1, with a tentative D call TRBD2 (6 bases). V gave up 3 bases and J gave up 0 bases, with 9 bases separating them. The CDR3 extends over 15 amino acids. The CDR3 DNA is TGTGCCAGCAGTTTGGACTATTACTCCTACAATGAGCAGTTCTTC. Its protein is CASSLDYYSYNEQFF.

The chain carries TRBV25-1 and TRBJ1-1, with D possibly matching TRBD1 (5 bases). The CDR3 runs 13 residues. Per the germline V gene, CDR1 is MGHDK and CDR2 is SYGVNS. Trimming removed 3 bases at V and 5 bases at J, with 10 bases between. The CDR3, as DNA: TGTGCCAGCAGTGAGAACAGGAGGACTGAAGCTTTCTTT. Amino acids: CASSENRRTEAFF.

This clonotype was detected only a few times. The V call is TRBV6-4, the J call TRBJ2-3; 9 positions match TRBD1. V dropped 2 bases and J dropped 4; count of bases not matched to a gene: 7. Germline CDR1 is MRHNA and CDR2 is SNTAGT. The CDR3 covers 16 residues. The CDR3 region is CASSDEGQGGPDTQYF. The CDR3 region has the DNA TGTGCCAGCAGTGACGAGGGACAGGGAGGCCCAGATACGCAGTATTTT.

The chain is built from TRBV4-2 and TRBJ1-2; D unclear. The V and J ends lost 4 bases and 5 bases respectively, with 11 bases between them. The germline V gene has CDR1 LGHNA and CDR2 YNFKEQ. CDR3 length: 13 amino acids. The CDR3 here is CASSLGGEYGYTF. The DNA of the CDR3 is TGTGCCAGCAGCCTCGGCGGGGAGTATGGCTACACCTTC.